The rows below give T cell receptor beta chains drawn from one sample of a study of blood T cells in healthy people across ages. TCRdb reprocessed the 5' RACE reads with MiXCR, giving one entry per CDR3 protein. The data contain 650,000 to 800,000 distinct CDR3 sequences, approximately 44% of them singletons. Sequenced sample: blood. The source of these receptors is a man aged 60 to 69 in good health. Each CDR3 is given with its conserved first and last residue. The order of the fields is D gene, clone size, J gene, CDR3 length, V gene, CDR3 DNA, CDR3 protein. The D gene is left open where the match is weak. Rows give clone size only sometimes, using once, few, many, or a class for an expanded clone.

D: TRBD2; size: few; J: TRBJ2-5; length: 13; V: TRBV2; DNA: TGTGCCAGCAGCCCTTCGCGGGAGGTTGATGGGTACTTC; CDR3: CASSPSREVDGYF
D: .; size: .; J: TRBJ1-2; length: 13; V: TRBV6-5; DNA: TGTGCCAGCATGGCGGGAACTAACTATGGCTACACCTTC; CDR3: CASMAGTNYGYTF
D: .; size: many; J: TRBJ2-5; length: 12; V: TRBV6-6; DNA: TGTGCCAGCAGCCCGGTGGCAGAGACCCAGTACTTC; CDR3: CASSPVAETQYF
D: .; size: .; J: TRBJ2-7; length: 15; V: TRBV5-1; DNA: TGCGCCAGCAGCCTAACCCCGGACAGCTTCTACGAGCAGTACTTC; CDR3: CASSLTPDSFYEQYF
D: TRBD1; size: few; J: TRBJ2-7; length: 15; V: TRBV7-9; DNA: TGTGCCAGCAGCACCACCGGGACAGGGGATCCCGAGCAGTACTTC; CDR3: CASSTTGTGDPEQYF
D: TRBD1; size: once; J: TRBJ1-1; length: 15; V: TRBV9; DNA: TGTGCCAGCAGCGCACGCGGGACAGCGAACACTGAAGCTTTCTTT; CDR3: CASSARGTANTEAFF
D: .; size: many; J: TRBJ2-6; length: 17; V: TRBV12-3/TRBV12-4; DNA: TGTGCCAGCAGCTTACCCGAAACTCTCTCTGGGGCCAACGTCCTGACTTTC; CDR3: CASSLPETLSGANVLTF
D: .; size: few; J: TRBJ2-1; length: 18; V: TRBV4-3; DNA: TGCGCCAGCAGCCAAGAAAAAGGGGGGCAGAACTCCTACAATGAGCAGTTCTTC; CDR3: CASSQEKGGQNSYNEQFF
D: .; size: .; J: TRBJ2-3; length: 14; V: TRBV29-1; DNA: TGCAGCGCCCGACAGGCGGGGCCCACAGATACGCAGTATTTT; CDR3: CSARQAGPTDTQYF
D: .; size: .; J: TRBJ1-2; length: 17; V: TRBV28; DNA: TGTGCCAGCAGTTTAGGGACAACTTACAGGGAGGGCTATGGCTACACCTTC; CDR3: CASSLGTTYREGYGYTF
D: TRBD2; size: .; J: TRBJ2-2; length: 15; V: TRBV3-1; DNA: TGTGCCAGCAGTCGAAGCGGGGGGGGACACCGGGAGCTGTTTTTT; CDR3: CASSRSGGGHRELFF
D: .; size: .; J: TRBJ2-7; length: 15; V: TRBV4-3; DNA: TGCGACAGCAGCCAAGAGTGGACTGGGGCTCGCGAGCAGTACTTC; CDR3: CDSSQEWTGAREQYF
D: .; size: few; J: TRBJ2-5; length: 14; V: TRBV9; DNA: TGTGCCAGCAGCGTCACAGGGTTGGGAGAGACCCAGTACTTC; CDR3: CASSVTGLGETQYF
D: TRBD2; size: few; J: TRBJ2-5; length: 16; V: TRBV11-2; DNA: TGTGCCAGCAGCCCTGCAGCGGGGGGGCTTAGAGAGACCCAGTACTTC; CDR3: CASSPAAGGLRETQYF
D: TRBD1; size: few; J: TRBJ1-1; length: 17; V: TRBV3-1; DNA: TGTGCCAGCAGCCAAGAAGGTGCCGGGACAGTGGGATCTGAAGCTTTCTTT; CDR3: CASSQEGAGTVGSEAFF
D: TRBD1; size: few; J: TRBJ2-5; length: 13; V: TRBV30; DNA: TGTGCCTTAGACAGGGAAGGGGTTGAGACCCAGTACTTC; CDR3: CALDREGVETQYF
D: .; size: .; J: TRBJ1-5; length: 15; V: TRBV6-2/TRBV6-3; DNA: TGTGCCAGCACTCCCCACAGCCCTGGGGATCAGCCCCAGCATTTT; CDR3: CASTPHSPGDQPQHF